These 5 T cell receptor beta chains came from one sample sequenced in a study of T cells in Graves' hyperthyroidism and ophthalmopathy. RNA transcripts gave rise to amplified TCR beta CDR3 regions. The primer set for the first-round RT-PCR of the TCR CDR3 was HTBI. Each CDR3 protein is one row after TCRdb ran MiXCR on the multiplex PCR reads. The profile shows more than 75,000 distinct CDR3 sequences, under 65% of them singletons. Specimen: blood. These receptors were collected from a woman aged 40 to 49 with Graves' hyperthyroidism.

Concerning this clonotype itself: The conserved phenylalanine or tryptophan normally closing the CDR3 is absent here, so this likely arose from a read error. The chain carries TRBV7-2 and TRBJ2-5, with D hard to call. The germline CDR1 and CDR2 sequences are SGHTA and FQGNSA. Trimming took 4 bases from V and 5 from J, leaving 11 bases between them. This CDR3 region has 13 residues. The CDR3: CASSYGARETQYS. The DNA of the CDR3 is TGTGCCAGCAGCTATGGAGCGCGGGAGACCCAGTACTCC.

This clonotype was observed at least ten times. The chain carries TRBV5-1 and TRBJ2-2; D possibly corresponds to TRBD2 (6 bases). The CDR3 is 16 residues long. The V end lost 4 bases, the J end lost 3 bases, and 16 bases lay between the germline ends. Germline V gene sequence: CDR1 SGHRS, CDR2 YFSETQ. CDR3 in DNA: TGCGCCAGCAGCCCAGTCTTGGGACTCGACACCGGGGAGCTGTTTTTT. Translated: CASSPVLGLDTGELFF.

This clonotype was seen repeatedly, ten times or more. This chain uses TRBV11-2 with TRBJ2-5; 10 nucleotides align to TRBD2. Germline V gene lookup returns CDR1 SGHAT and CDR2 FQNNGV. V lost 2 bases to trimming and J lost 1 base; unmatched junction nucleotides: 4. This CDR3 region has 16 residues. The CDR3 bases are TGTGCCAGCAGCTTAAGGCTAGCGGGAGCCCAAGAGACCCAGTACTTC. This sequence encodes CASSLRLAGAQETQYF.

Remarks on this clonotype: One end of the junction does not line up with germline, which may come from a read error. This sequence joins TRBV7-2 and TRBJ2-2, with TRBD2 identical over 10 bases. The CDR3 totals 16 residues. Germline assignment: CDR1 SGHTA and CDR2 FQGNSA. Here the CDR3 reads CASSFIASGGGGELSF. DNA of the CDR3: TGTGCCAGCAGCTTTATCGCTAGCGGGGGAGGCGGGGAGCTGTCTTTT.

Written as DNA, the CDR3 is TGTGCCAGCAGGGAGGCAGGGGATCTTCAGCCCCAGCATTTT. Amino acids: CASREAGDLQPQHF. V and J are TRBV7-9 and TRBJ1-5, with a tentative D call TRBD1 (6 bases). Germline CDR1 is SEHNR and CDR2 is FQNEAQ (reference sequence). This CDR3 region has 14 residues. With 6 bases removed from V and 6 bases from J, the gap between germline ends came to 15 bases.